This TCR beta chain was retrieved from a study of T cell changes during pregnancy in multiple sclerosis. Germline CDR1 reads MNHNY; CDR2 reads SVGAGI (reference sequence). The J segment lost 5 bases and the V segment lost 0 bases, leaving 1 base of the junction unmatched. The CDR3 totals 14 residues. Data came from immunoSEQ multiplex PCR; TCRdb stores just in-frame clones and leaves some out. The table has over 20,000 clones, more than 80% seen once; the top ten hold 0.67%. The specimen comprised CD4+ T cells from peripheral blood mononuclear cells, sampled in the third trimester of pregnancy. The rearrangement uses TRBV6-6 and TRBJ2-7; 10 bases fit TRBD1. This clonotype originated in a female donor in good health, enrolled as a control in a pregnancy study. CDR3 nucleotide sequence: TGTGCCAGCAGTTACTCCGGGACAGGGGACGAGCAGTACTTC. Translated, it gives CASSYSGTGDEQYF.